Listed below are T cell receptor beta chains from one sample, sequenced in a study of shared clonotypes between healthy human individuals. Clones were sequenced by immunoSEQ multiplex PCR, and TCRdb holds only the in-frame ones, with some missing. The sample has around 700,000 clones, around 72% seen once; the top ten hold approximately 1.8%. The specimen sequenced was memory CD4+ T cells sorted from blood. These receptor sequences come from a woman aged 25 to 39 in good health. Both conserved end residues are part of each CDR3. The D gene is left open where the match is weak. Size is stated for part of the rows, as once, few or many counts, or as a class when the clone is expanded.

d_call	clone_size	v_call	j_call	cdr3_aa	cdr3_nt
.	.	TRBV18	TRBJ1-4	CASLSIESEKKLFF	TGTGCCAGCTTAAGCATCGAATCCGAAAAAAAACTGTTTTTT
.	.	TRBV5-5	TRBJ2-5	CASSAWETQYF	TGTGCCAGCAGCGCGTGGGAGACCCAGTACTTC
.	.	TRBV5-6	TRBJ2-3	CASSNRISTDTQYF	TGTGCCAGCAGCAACAGAATCAGCACAGATACGCAGTATTTT
.	.	TRBV9	TRBJ2-2	CASSVGRARGRGGGELFF	TGTGCCAGCAGCGTAGGGAGGGCCCGGGGCAGGGGCGGCGGGGAGCTGTTTTTT
.	.	TRBV18	TRBJ1-4	CASSHTQGLNEKLFF	TGTGCCAGCTCACACACGCAGGGACTTAATGAAAAACTGTTTTTT
TRBD2	.	TRBV7-2	TRBJ2-7	CASSRGGAGAYEQYF	TGTGCCAGCAGCCGCGGTGGAGCGGGGGCCTACGAGCAGTACTTC
.	few	TRBV5-1	TRBJ1-2	CASSTESADYGYTF	TGCGCCAGCAGCACGGAGTCCGCGGACTATGGCTACACCTTC
TRBD1	.	TRBV6-5	TRBJ1-3	CASSSGTASNTIYF	TGTGCCAGCAGTTCCGGGACAGCGAGTAACACCATATATTTT
TRBD1	.	TRBV18	TRBJ1-1	CASSPSGQQANTEAFF	TGTGCCAGCTCACCATCGGGACAGCAAGCGAACACTGAAGCTTTCTTT
.	.	TRBV7-9	TRBJ1-3	CASSLRGTTSGNTIYF	TGTGCCAGCAGCTTAAGGGGAACAACCTCTGGAAACACCATATATTTT
.	.	TRBV18	TRBJ2-2	CASFQGYTGELFF	TGTGCCAGCTTCCAGGGGTACACCGGGGAGCTGTTTTTT
TRBD2	.	TRBV28	TRBJ2-7	CASSPQTSGIPYEQYF	TGTGCCAGCAGTCCCCAGACTAGCGGAATCCCCTACGAGCAGTACTTC
.	.	TRBV20-1	TRBJ2-5	CSAGFVETQYF	TGCAGTGCTGGATTTGTGGAGACCCAGTACTTC
.	.	TRBV6-6	TRBJ1-4	CASSRTYEKLFF	TGTGCCAGCAGTCGGACTTATGAAAAACTGTTTTTT
.	.	TRBV19	TRBJ2-7	CASSRQFTYEQYF	TGTGCCAGTAGTCGACAGTTCACCTACGAGCAGTACTTC
.	.	TRBV5-5	TRBJ2-7	CASSLATNYEQYF	TGTGCCAGCAGCTTGGCAACCAACTACGAGCAGTACTTC